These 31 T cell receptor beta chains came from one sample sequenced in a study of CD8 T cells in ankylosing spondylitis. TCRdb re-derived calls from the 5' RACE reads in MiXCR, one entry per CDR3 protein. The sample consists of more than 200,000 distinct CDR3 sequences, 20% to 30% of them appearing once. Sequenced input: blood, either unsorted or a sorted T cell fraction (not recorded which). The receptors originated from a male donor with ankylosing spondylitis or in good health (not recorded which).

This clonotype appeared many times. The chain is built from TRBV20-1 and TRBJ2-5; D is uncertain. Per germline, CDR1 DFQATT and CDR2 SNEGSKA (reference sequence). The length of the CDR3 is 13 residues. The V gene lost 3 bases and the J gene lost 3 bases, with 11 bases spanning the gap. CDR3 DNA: TGCAGTGCTAGTCCGGCAGGCAAAGAGACCCAGTACTTC. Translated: CSASPAGKETQYF.

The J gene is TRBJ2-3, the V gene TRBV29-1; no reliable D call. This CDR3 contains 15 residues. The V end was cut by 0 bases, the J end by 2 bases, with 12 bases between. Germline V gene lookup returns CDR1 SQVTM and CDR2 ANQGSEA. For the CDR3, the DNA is TGCAGCGTTGAAGAAAGTGCCGCTCCCACAGATACGCAGTATTTT. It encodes CSVEESAAPTDTQYF.

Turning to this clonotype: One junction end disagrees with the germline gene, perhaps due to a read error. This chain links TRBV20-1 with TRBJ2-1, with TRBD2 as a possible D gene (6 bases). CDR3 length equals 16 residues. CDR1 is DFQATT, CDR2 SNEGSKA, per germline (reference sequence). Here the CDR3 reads CCARVAGGAYYNEQFF. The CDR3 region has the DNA TGCTGTGCTAGAGTTGCCGGAGGGGCTTACTACAATGAGCAGTTCTTC.

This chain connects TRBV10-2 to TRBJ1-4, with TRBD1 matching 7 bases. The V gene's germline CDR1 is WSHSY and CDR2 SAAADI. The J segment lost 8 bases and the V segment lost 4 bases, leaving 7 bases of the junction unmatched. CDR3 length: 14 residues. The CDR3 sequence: CASSADRMGEKLFF. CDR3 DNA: TGCGCCAGCAGTGCGGACAGGATGGGCGAAAAACTGTTTTTT.

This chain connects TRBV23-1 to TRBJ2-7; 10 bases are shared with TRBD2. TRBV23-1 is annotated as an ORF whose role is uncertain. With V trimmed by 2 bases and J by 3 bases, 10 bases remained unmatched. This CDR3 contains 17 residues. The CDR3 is CASSQTPWTSGYYEQYF. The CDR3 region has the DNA TGCGCCAGCAGTCAAACCCCTTGGACTAGCGGATACTACGAGCAGTACTTC.

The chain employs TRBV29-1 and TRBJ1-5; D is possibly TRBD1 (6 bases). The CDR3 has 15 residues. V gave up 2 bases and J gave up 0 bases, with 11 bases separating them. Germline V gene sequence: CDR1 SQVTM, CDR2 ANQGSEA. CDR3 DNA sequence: TGCAGCGTTGAACAGGGGAAGTATAGCAATCAGCCCCAGCATTTT. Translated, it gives CSVEQGKYSNQPQHF.

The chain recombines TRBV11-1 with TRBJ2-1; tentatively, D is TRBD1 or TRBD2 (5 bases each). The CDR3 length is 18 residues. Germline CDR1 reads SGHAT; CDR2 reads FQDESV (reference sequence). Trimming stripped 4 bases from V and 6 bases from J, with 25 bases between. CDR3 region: CASSSGYVYWGSFNEQFF. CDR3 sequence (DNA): TGTGCCAGCAGCTCTGGTTATGTATATTGGGGGAGTTTCAATGAGCAGTTCTTC.

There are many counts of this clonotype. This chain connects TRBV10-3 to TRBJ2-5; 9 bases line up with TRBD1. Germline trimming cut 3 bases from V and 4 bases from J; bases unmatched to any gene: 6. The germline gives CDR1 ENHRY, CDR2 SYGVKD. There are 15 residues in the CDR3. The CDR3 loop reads CAISDGQGLGETQYF. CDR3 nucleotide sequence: TGTGCCATCAGTGATGGACAGGGGTTGGGAGAGACCCAGTACTTC.

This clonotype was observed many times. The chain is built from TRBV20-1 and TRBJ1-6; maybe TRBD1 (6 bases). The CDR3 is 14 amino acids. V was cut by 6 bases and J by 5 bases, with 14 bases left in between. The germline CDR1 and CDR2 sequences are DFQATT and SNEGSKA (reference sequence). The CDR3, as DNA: TGCAGTGCCCCTGTAGGGGGTAATAATTCACCCCTCCACTTT. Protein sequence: CSAPVGGNNSPLHF.

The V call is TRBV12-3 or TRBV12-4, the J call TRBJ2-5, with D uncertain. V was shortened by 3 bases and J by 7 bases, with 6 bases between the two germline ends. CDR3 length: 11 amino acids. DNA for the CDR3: TGTGCCAGCAGTTTCGCCGGGACCCAGTACTTC. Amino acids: CASSFAGTQYF.

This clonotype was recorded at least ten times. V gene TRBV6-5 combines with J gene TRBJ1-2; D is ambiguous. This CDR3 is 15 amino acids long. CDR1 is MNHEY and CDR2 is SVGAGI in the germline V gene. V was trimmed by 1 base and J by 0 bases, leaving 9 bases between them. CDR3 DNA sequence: TGTGCCAGCAGTTACTTGGGAGCTACTAACTATGGCTACACCTTC. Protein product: CASSYLGATNYGYTF.

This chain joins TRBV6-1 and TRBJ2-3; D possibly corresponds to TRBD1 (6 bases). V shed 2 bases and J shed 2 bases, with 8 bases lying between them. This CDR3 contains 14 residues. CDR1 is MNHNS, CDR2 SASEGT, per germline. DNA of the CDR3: TGTGCCAGCAGTGAAACAGGGATCACAGATACGCAGTATTTT. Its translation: CASSETGITDTQYF.

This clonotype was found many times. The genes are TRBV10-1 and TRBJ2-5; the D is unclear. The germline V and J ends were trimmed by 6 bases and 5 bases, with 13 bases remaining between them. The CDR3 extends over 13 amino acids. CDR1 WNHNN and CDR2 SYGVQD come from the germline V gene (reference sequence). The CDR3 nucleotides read TGCGCCAGCAGCGCTGGTGGTGGTGAGACCCAGTACTTC. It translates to CASSAGGGETQYF.

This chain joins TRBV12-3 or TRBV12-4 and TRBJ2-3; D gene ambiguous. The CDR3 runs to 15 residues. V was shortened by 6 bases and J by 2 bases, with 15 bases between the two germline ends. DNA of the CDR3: TGTGCCAGCAGCCCTGACAACGTCGTCACAGATACGCAGTATTTT. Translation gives CASSPDNVVTDTQYF.

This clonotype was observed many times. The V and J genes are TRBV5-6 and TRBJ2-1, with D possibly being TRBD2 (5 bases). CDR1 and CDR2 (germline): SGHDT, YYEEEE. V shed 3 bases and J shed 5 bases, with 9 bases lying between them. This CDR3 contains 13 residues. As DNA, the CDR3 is TGTGCCAGCAGCTCGATGAGGGACAATGAGCAGTTCTTC. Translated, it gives CASSSMRDNEQFF.

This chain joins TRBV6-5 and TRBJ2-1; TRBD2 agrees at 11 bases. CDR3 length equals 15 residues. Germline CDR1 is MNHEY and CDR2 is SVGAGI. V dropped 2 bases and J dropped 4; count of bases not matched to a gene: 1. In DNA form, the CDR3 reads TGTGCCAGCAGTTACCGGACTAGCGGGTACAATGAGCAGTTCTTC. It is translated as CASSYRTSGYNEQFF.

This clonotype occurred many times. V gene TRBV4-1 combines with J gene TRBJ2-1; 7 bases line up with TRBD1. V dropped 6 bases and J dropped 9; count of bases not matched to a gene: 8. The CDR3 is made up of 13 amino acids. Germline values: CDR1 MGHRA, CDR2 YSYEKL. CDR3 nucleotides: TGCGCCAGCAGGAAAACAGGGGTGCGTGAGCAGTTCTTC. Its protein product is CASRKTGVREQFF.

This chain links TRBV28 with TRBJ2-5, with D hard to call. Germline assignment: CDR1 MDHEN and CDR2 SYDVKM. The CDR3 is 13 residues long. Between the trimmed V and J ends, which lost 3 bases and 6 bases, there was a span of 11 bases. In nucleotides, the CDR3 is TGTGCCAGCAGTTTGGCCCTCCAGCAGACCCAGTACTTC. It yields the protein CASSLALQQTQYF. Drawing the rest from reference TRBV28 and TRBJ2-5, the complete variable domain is DVKVTQSSRYLVKRTGEKVFLECVQDMDHENMFWYRQDPGLGLRLIYFSYDVKMKEKGDIPEGYSVSREKKERFSLILESASTNQTSMYLCASSLALQQTQYFGPGTRLLVL.

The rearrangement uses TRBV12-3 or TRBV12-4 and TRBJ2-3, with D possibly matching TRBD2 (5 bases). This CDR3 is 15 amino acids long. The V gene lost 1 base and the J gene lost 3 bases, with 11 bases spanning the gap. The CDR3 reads CASSLGRRGTDTQYF. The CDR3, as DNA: TGTGCCAGCAGTTTAGGTCGTCGGGGTACAGATACGCAGTATTTT.

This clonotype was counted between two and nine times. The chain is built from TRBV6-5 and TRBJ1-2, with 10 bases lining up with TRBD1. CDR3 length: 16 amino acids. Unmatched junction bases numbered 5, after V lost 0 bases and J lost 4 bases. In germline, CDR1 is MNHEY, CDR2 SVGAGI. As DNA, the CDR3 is TGTGCCAGCAGTTACTCAAGGACAGGGGGAATCTATGGCTACACCTTC. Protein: CASSYSRTGGIYGYTF.

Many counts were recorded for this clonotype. Here the CDR3 reads CASSYLSGGPSYEQYF. CDR3 nucleotides: TGTGCCAGCAGCTATCTGAGTGGGGGTCCCTCCTACGAGCAGTACTTC. The chain carries TRBV5-6 and TRBJ2-7; D may be TRBD1 or TRBD2 (5 bases each). The V and J ends lost 3 bases and 0 bases respectively, with 16 bases between them. This CDR3 spans 16 amino acids. Looked up from germline, CDR1 is SGHDT and CDR2 is YYEEEE.

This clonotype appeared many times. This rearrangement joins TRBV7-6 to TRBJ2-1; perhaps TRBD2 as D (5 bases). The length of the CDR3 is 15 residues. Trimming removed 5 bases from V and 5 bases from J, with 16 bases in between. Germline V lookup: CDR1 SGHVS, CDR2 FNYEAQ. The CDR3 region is CASSQYAGPNNEQFF. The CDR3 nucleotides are TGTGCCAGCAGCCAATATGCGGGCCCGAACAATGAGCAGTTCTTC.

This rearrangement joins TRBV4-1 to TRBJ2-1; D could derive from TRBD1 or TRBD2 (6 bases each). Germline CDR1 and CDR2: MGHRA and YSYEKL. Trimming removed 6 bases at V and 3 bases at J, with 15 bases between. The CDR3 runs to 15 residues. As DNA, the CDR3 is TGCGCCAGCAGTCCAGGCAGGGGAGGCTACAATGAGCAGTTCTTC. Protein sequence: CASSPGRGGYNEQFF.

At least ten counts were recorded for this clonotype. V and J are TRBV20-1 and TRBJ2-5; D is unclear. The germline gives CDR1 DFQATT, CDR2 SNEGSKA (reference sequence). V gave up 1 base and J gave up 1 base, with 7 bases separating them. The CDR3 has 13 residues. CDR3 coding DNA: TGCAGTGCTAGAGCTCCAGGCCAAGAGACCCAGTACTTC. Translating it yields CSARAPGQETQYF.

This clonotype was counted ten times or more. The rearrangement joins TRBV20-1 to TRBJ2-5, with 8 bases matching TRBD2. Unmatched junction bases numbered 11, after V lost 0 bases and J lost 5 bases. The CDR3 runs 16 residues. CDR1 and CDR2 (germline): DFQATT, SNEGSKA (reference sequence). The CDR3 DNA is TGCAGTGCTAGAGAAGGAACTAGCGGAGTGGAGGAGACCCAGTACTTC. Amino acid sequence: CSAREGTSGVEETQYF.

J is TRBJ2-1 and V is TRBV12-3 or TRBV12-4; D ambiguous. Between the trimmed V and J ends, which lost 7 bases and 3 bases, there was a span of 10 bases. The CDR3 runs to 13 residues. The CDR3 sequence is CASTPDGYNEQFF. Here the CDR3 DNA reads TGTGCCAGCACCCCGGACGGCTACAATGAGCAGTTCTTC.

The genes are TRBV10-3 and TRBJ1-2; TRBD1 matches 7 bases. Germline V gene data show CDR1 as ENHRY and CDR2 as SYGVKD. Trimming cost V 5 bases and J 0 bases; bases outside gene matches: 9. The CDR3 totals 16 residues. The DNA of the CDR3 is TGTGCCATCAGTTCGGACAGGATTCTAGCTAACTATGGCTACACCTTC. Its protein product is CAISSDRILANYGYTF.

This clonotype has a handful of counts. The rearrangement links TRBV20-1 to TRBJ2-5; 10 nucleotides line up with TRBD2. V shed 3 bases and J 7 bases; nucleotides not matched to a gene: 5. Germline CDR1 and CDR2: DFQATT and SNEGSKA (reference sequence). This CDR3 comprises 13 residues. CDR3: CSASSGGLRTQYF. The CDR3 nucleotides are TGCAGTGCTAGTAGCGGGGGGTTGCGGACCCAGTACTTC.

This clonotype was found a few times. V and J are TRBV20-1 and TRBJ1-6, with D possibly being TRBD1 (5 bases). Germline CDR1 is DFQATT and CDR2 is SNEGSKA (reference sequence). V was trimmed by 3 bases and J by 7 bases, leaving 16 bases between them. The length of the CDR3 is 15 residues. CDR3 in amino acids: CSARGPSWENSPLHF. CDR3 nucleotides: TGCAGTGCTAGGGGACCTTCTTGGGAAAATTCACCCCTCCACTTT.

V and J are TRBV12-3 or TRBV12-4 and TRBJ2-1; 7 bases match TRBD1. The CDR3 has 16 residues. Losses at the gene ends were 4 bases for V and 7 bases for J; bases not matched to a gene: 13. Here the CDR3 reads CASSSNHRDRVNEQFF. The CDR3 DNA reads TGTGCCAGCAGTTCCAACCACCGGGACAGAGTTAATGAGCAGTTCTTC.

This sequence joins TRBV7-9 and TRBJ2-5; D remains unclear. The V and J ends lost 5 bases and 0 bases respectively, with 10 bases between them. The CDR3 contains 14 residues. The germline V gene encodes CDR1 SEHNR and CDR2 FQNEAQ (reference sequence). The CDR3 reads CASSPVTYQETQYF. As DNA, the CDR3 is TGTGCCAGCAGCCCCGTGACGTACCAAGAGACCCAGTACTTC.